This TCR beta chain was retrieved from a study of vaccination effects on CD4 cells after COVID-19. Study results and caveats: The study found marked clonal contraction of infection- and vaccine-induced clones late after vaccination.

Points on this clone: Antigen unknown.

Clones were sequenced by immunoSEQ multiplex PCR, and TCRdb holds only the in-frame ones, with some missing. The table lists 50,000 to 75,000 clones, 75% to 85% of them singletons. Germline V CDR1 and CDR2: KGHSH, LQKENI. The CDR3 has 15 residues. Trimming took off 3 bases at V and 6 bases at J, with 16 bases between the two ends. Viral peptide pool expansion of antigen-specific CD4+ T cells preceded sequencing in the ViraFEST assay. CD4+ T cell isolation took place after less than 13 days of culture. Neither prior SARS-CoV-2 infection nor positive nucleocapsid antibodies were present in the vaccine recipients.

The TCR comes from a human donor who received a COVID-19 vaccine. V and J are TRBV18 and TRBJ2-3, with D perhaps matching TRBD1 (6 bases). The sample here was CD4+ T cells from PBMCs cultured with HCoV-229E spike peptides, taken before COVID-19 vaccination. CDR3 protein: CASSPGILQGDTQYF. In nucleotides, the CDR3 is TGTGCCAGCTCACCCGGGATACTTCAGGGGGATACGCAGTATTTT. The full variable domain, completed using reference TRBV18 and TRBJ2-3, is NAGVMQNPRHLVRRRGQEARLRCSPMKGHSHVYWYRQLPEEGLKFMVYLQKENIIDESGMPKERFSAEFPKEGPSILRIQQVVRGDSAAYFCASSPGILQGDTQYFGPGTRLTVL.